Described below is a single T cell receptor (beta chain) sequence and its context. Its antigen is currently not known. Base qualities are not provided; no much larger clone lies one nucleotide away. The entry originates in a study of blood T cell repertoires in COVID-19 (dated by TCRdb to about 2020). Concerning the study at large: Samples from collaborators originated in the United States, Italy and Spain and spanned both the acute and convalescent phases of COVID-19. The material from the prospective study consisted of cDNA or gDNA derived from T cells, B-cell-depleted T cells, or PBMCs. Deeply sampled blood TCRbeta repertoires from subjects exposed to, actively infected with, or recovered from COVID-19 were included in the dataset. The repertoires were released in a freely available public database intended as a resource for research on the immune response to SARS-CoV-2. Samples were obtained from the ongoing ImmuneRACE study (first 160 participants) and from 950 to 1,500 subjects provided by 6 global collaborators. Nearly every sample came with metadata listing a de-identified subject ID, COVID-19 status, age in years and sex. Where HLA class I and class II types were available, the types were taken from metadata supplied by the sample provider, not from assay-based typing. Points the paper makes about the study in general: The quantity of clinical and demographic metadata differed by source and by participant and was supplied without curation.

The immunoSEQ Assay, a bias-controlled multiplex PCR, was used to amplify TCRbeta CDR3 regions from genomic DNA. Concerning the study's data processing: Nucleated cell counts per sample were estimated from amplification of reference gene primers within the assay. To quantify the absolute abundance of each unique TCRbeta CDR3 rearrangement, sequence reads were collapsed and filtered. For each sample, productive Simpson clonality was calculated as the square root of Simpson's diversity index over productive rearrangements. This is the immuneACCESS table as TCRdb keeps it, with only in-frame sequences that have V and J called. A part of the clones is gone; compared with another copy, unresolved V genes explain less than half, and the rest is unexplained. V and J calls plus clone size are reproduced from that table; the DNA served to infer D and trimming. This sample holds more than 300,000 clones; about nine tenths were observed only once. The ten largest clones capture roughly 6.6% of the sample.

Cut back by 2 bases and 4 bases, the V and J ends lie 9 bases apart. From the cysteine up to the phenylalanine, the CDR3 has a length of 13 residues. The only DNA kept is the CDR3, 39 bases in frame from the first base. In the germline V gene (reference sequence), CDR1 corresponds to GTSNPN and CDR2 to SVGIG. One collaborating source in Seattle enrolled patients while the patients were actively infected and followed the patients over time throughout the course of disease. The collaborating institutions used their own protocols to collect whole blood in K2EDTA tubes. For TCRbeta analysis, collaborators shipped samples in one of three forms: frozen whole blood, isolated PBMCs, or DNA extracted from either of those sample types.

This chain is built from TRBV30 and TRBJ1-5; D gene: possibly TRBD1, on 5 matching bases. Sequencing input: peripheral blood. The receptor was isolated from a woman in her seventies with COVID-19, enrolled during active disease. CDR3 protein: CAWSPKGNQPQHF. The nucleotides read TGTGCCTGGAGTCCCAAGGGGAATCAGCCCCAGCATTTT.